This passage covers 27 T cell receptor beta chains from one sample sequenced in a study of Graves' ophthalmopathy and Graves' hyperthyroidism. RNA served as the template for amplifying TCR beta CDR3 regions. HTBI primers were used in a first-round RT-PCR, which preceded a second-round multiplex PCR. TCRdb independently ran MiXCR on the multiplex PCR reads; one entry per CDR3 protein. The data contain approximately 210,000 distinct CDR3 sequences, under 25% of them seen just once; the ten biggest clones take up approximately 40%. Material for sequencing was peripheral blood. The origin of the receptors is a woman between 50 and 59 years old with Graves' ophthalmopathy.

This chain uses TRBV4-1 with TRBJ2-7; 8 bases align to TRBD2. Germline CDR1 MGHRA, CDR2 YSYEKL. V lost 1 base and J lost 3; bases outside the gene matches: 5. The CDR3 has 15 residues. The DNA of the CDR3 is TGCGCCAGCAGCCAAGCGGGGGGGTTGAGCTACGAGCAGTACTTC. Translation: CASSQAGGLSYEQYF.

This clonotype appeared many times. This sequence joins TRBV11-2 and TRBJ1-1; possible D gene TRBD1, 5 bases. The CDR3 runs to 11 residues. Trimming cost V 4 bases and J 8 bases, with 8 bases left between them. CDR1 is SGHAT and CDR2 is FQNNGV in the germline V gene. In nucleotides, the CDR3 is TGTGCCAGCAGCTCAGGGTGGGAAGCTTTCTTT. Protein sequence: CASSSGWEAFF.

This clonotype showed up many times. The CDR3 loop is CASSLRASSTF. For the CDR3, the DNA is TGTGCCAGCAGCCTGCGGGCTTCTAGCACCTTC. The genes are TRBV28 and TRBJ1-2; no definite D call. V was trimmed by 6 bases and J by 13 bases, leaving 15 bases between them. Germline-derived CDR1 and CDR2 are MDHEN and SYDVKM. The CDR3 is made up of 11 amino acids.

This clonotype has at least ten counts. The rearrangement uses TRBV3-1 and TRBJ1-3, with TRBD1 as a possible D gene (5 bases). The CDR3 totals 16 residues. The V end was cut by 6 bases, the J end by 0 bases, with 15 bases between. Germline V CDR1 and CDR2: LGHDT, YNNKEL (reference sequence). In DNA, the CDR3 is TGTGCCAGCAGTCCTTCGACAGCGTCCTCTGGAAACACCATATATTTT. Translated, it gives CASSPSTASSGNTIYF.

This clonotype was seen at least ten times. J is TRBJ2-7 and V is TRBV6-5, with D maybe TRBD1 (6 bases). In germline, CDR1 is MNHEY, CDR2 SVGAGI. With 0 bases removed from V and 3 bases from J, the gap between germline ends came to 9 bases. This CDR3 is 14 amino acids long. CDR3 bases: TGTGCCAGCAGTTACTCGACAGGACTCTACGAGCAGTACTTC. This sequence encodes CASSYSTGLYEQYF.

The table lists this clonotype with many counts. CDR3 nucleotide sequence: TGTGCCAGCAGCCAAAGAACCTATGGCTACACCTTC. Protein: CASSQRTYGYTF. V gene TRBV14 combines with J gene TRBJ1-2; D is unresolved. The CDR3 is 12 amino acids. Germline values: CDR1 SGHDN, CDR2 FVKESK. The V and J ends lost 2 bases and 4 bases respectively, with 5 bases between them. Together with reference TRBV14 and TRBJ1-2, the CDR3 gives the full variable domain: EAGVTQFPSHSVIEKGQTVTLRCDPISGHDNLYWYRRVMGKEIKFLLHFVKESKQDESGMPNNRFLAERTGGTYSTLKVQPAELEDSGVYFCASSQRTYGYTFGSGTRLTVV.

This clonotype was detected many times. This chain links TRBV28 with TRBJ2-7; TRBD2 agrees at 12 bases. The CDR3 contains 14 residues. Germline values: CDR1 MDHEN, CDR2 SYDVKM. Trimming took 5 bases from V and 12 from J; bases not matched to a gene: 11. The CDR3 reads CASSRASGRAEGYF. For the CDR3, the DNA is TGTGCCAGCAGTAGGGCTAGCGGGAGGGCCGAGGGGTACTTC. The full variable domain, completed using reference TRBV28 and TRBJ2-7, is DVKVTQSSRYLVKRTGEKVFLECVQDMDHENMFWYRQDPGLGLRLIYFSYDVKMKEKGDIPEGYSVSREKKERFSLILESASTNQTSMYLCASSRASGRAEGYFGPGTRLTVT.

In its sample, this clonotype was seen once. This sequence joins TRBV6-1 and TRBJ2-7; 9 bases agree with TRBD1. Trimming at V came to 6 bases and at J to 2 bases, leaving 8 bases not matched to a gene. CDR3 length: 15 residues. Looked up from germline, CDR1 is MNHNS and CDR2 is SASEGT. The CDR3 bases are TGTGCCAGCAGCGCCTCCGGGACAGGGACCTACGAGCAGTACTTC. Protein product: CASSASGTGTYEQYF.

This clonotype was detected many times. The rearrangement uses TRBV7-9 and TRBJ2-7; D is perhaps TRBD2 (6 bases). Germline V lookup: CDR1 SEHNR, CDR2 FQNEAQ (reference sequence). V was shortened by 3 bases and J by 3 bases, with 9 bases between the two germline ends. The length of the CDR3 is 13 residues. The CDR3 region has the DNA TGTGCCAGCAGCTTCGGGGGTGGCTACGAGCAGTACTTC. Translation gives CASSFGGGYEQYF.

This clonotype was picked up many times. The chain employs TRBV27 and TRBJ2-5; 7 bases map to TRBD2. The V gene's germline CDR1 is MNHEY and CDR2 SMNVEV (reference sequence). The V gene end was trimmed by 5 bases and the J gene end by 1 base; junction bases not matched to a gene: 7. The CDR3 covers 15 residues. This CDR3 is CASSPGGWSQETQYF. CDR3 nucleotide sequence: TGTGCCAGCAGTCCCGGGGGGTGGAGCCAAGAGACCCAGTACTTC.

The chain has TRBV5-1 and TRBJ2-2; 11 bases align to TRBD2. This CDR3 has 15 residues. Looked up from germline, CDR1 is SGHRS and CDR2 is YFSETQ. The V segment lost 5 bases and the J segment 7 bases; nucleotides outside the gene matches: 7. CDR3 in DNA: TGCGCCAGCAGATTACTAGCGGGAGAGCACGGGGAGCTGTTTTTT. This codes for CASRLLAGEHGELFF.

This clonotype was counted between two and nine times. CDR3 DNA sequence: TGTGCCAGTGGAGGGAGGGAAACCGGGGAGCTGTTTTTT. It translates to CASGGRETGELFF. The genes are TRBV19 and TRBJ2-2, with 7 positions matching TRBD2. CDR3 size: 13 residues. Germline V gives CDR1 LNHDA, CDR2 SQIVND (reference sequence). Germline trimming cut 8 bases from V and 5 bases from J; bases unmatched to any gene: 5.

This clonotype showed up many times. The chain has TRBV18 and TRBJ1-1; D perhaps matches TRBD1 (5 bases). The germline V gene encodes CDR1 KGHSH and CDR2 LQKENI. The CDR3 has 15 residues. The V end lost 5 bases, the J end lost 7 bases, and 20 bases lay between the germline ends. The CDR3 region has the DNA TGTGCCAGCTCAAAACTACCCAGGGCCGGGGGTGAAGCTTTCTTT. Its translation is CASSKLPRAGGEAFF.

This clonotype was found many times. V and J are TRBV7-9 and TRBJ2-7, with D unresolved. CDR3 size: 15 residues. V lost 6 bases and J 5 bases, leaving 20 bases between the germline ends. Germline-derived CDR1 and CDR2 are SEHNR and FQNEAQ (reference sequence). CDR3 in amino acids: CASRPSTGSTDEQYF. The CDR3 DNA is TGTGCCAGCAGACCCTCGACCGGGTCTACGGACGAGCAGTACTTC.

This clonotype occurred many times. The chain links TRBV7-2 to TRBJ2-5; TRBD2 matches 8 bases. The length of the CDR3 is 13 residues. Germline values: CDR1 SGHTA, CDR2 FQGNSA. Trimming at V came to 8 bases and at J to 5 bases, leaving 7 bases not matched to a gene. CDR3 loop: CASGREVVETQYF. The CDR3 DNA sequence: TGTGCCAGCGGGCGGGAGGTGGTGGAGACCCAGTACTTC.

The sample holds many counts of this clonotype. The chain recombines TRBV30 with TRBJ2-2; tentatively, D is TRBD1 (6 bases). This CDR3 region has 15 residues. The germline V gene encodes CDR1 GTSNPN and CDR2 SVGIG (reference sequence). V dropped 0 bases and J dropped 8 bases, with 16 bases sitting between them. CDR3 sequence reads: CAWSVRGGRGGELFF. The CDR3 DNA reads as TGTGCCTGGAGTGTACGTGGGGGCCGGGGTGGGGAGCTGTTTTTT.

This clonotype was counted at least ten times. The rearrangement uses TRBV7-8 and TRBJ2-7, with 7 bases matching TRBD2. This CDR3 is 15 amino acids long. CDR1 and CDR2 from the germline V gene are SGHVS and FQNEAQ. V gave up 0 bases and J gave up 6 bases; unmatched junction bases: 8. The CDR3 spells CASSLAAGALAEQYF. The CDR3 bases are TGTGCCAGCAGCTTAGCGGCGGGAGCTTTGGCCGAGCAGTACTTC.

The chain has TRBV9 and TRBJ2-7; D is unclear. The CDR3 contains 18 residues. Trimming cost V 0 bases and J 4 bases, with 23 bases left between them. In germline, CDR1 is SGDLS, CDR2 YYNGEE. CDR3 sequence: CASSVVYYLTAWVYEQYF. The CDR3 region has the DNA TGTGCCAGCAGCGTAGTCTATTACCTTACGGCCTGGGTATACGAGCAGTACTTC.

The chain combines TRBV27 with TRBJ1-1, with D unresolved. The CDR3 extends over 13 amino acids. The V end was cut by 5 bases, the J end by 6 bases, with 13 bases between. The V gene's germline CDR1 is MNHEY and CDR2 SMNVEV (reference sequence). The CDR3 region is CASSPYQSSEAFF. For the CDR3, the DNA is TGTGCCAGCAGTCCCTACCAGTCGTCTGAAGCTTTCTTT.

This clonotype turned up a few times. In nucleotides, the CDR3 is TGTGCCAGCAGTTTCTCTAGCGGTGTAGCCACCGGGGAGCTGTTTTTT. Amino acids: CASSFSSGVATGELFF. The V gene is TRBV12-3 or TRBV12-4, the J gene TRBJ2-2; 7 bases map to TRBD2. V was pared by 3 bases and J by 4 bases, with 8 bases of the junction left unmatched. The CDR3 runs 16 residues.

This clonotype was recorded many times. The chain links TRBV20-1 to TRBJ1-1, with D tentatively TRBD1 (6 bases). Trimming removed 0 bases from V and 8 bases from J, with 16 bases in between. Germline V gives CDR1 DFQATT, CDR2 SNEGSKA (reference sequence). The CDR3 length is 14 residues. CDR3 DNA: TGCAGTGCTAGAGAAGTACGGGACACCCGAGAAGCTTTCTTT. Translation gives CSAREVRDTREAFF.

In this sample, this clonotype turned up many times. The V and J genes are TRBV10-3 and TRBJ1-6; 8 nucleotides match TRBD1. The CDR3 consists of 16 residues. V shed 6 bases and J 6 bases; nucleotides not matched to a gene: 10. The V gene's germline CDR1 is ENHRY and CDR2 SYGVKD. The CDR3 nucleotides read TGTGCCATCAGAGAATCAGGGGGCTCAAGTAATTCACCCCTCCACTTT. Translated, it gives CAIRESGGSSNSPLHF.

This clonotype was found many times. The chain has TRBV30 and TRBJ2-7; possibly TRBD2 for D (5 bases). This CDR3 has 13 residues. V dropped 0 bases and J dropped 4 bases, with 10 bases sitting between them. The V gene's germline CDR1 is GTSNPN and CDR2 SVGIG (reference sequence). The CDR3, as DNA: TGTGCCTGGAGTGTAGCCAGGACTTACGAGCAGTACTTC. It is translated as CAWSVARTYEQYF.

This clonotype was seen repeatedly, ten times or more. The chain recombines TRBV20-1 with TRBJ2-7; no clear D gene. The germline gives CDR1 DFQATT, CDR2 SNEGSKA (reference sequence). The CDR3 runs 16 residues. Trimming left V 3 bases short and J 4 bases short, with 22 bases between. The DNA for the CDR3 is TGCAGTGCTAGGAGCTCCCGGGCCCTCCCCCGATACGAGCAGTACTTC. It yields the protein CSARSSRALPRYEQYF.

In its sample, this clonotype was seen many times. The rearrangement joins TRBV4-1 to TRBJ1-2, with 8 bases identical to TRBD1. J gave up 6 bases and V 3 bases, and 15 bases lay outside the gene matches. This CDR3 contains 17 residues. The germline gives CDR1 MGHRA, CDR2 YSYEKL. The CDR3 nucleotides read TGCGCCAGCAGCCACGTCCCGGGACAGGTGGGGGGACATGGCTACACCTTC. It specifies CASSHVPGQVGGHGYTF.

This clonotype was recorded at least ten times. This chain uses TRBV7-2 with TRBJ1-2, with D perhaps TRBD1 (5 bases). The CDR3 is 14 residues long. CDR1 and CDR2 from the germline V gene are SGHTA and FQGNSA. V was trimmed by 4 bases and J by 4 bases, leaving 13 bases between them. The CDR3 DNA follows: TGTGCCAGCAGCTCAGGTGGGGGGACCTATGGCTACACCTTC. This codes for CASSSGGGTYGYTF.

This clonotype was counted at least ten times. The J gene is TRBJ1-2, the V gene TRBV12-3 or TRBV12-4, with D uncertain. The length of the CDR3 is 11 residues. Trimming cost V 3 bases and J 6 bases, with 5 bases left between them. The CDR3 reads CASSFSNGYTF. The CDR3 bases are TGTGCCAGCAGTTTTTCGAATGGCTACACCTTC.